Each of the 14 T cell receptor beta chains below was sequenced from the same sample in a study of CD8 T cells in ankylosing spondylitis. One entry per CDR3 protein results from TCRdb running MiXCR on the 5' RACE reads. The profile shows about 100,000 distinct CDR3 sequences, 8.8% of them singletons. Material: blood, either unsorted or a sorted T cell fraction (not recorded which). These receptors originate from a male donor with ankylosing spondylitis or in good health (not recorded which).

The chain uses TRBV7-2 and TRBJ2-7, with 7 positions matching TRBD2. V dropped 7 bases and J dropped 3; count of bases not matched to a gene: 12. The CDR3 covers 15 residues. Germline V lookup: CDR1 SGHTA, CDR2 FQGNSA. The CDR3 here is CASTQYKRGLYEQYF. The CDR3 nucleotides read TGTGCCAGCACCCAATATAAGCGGGGACTCTACGAGCAGTACTTC.

V is TRBV29-1 and J is TRBJ2-5; D is uncertain. CDR1 and CDR2 (germline): SQVTM, ANQGSEA. This CDR3 is 10 amino acids long. V lost 6 bases, J lost 4 bases, and 6 bases lay in between. In DNA form, the CDR3 reads TGCAGCGTGACCCTAGAGACCCAGTACTTC. The encoded protein is CSVTLETQYF.

This clonotype was counted at least ten times. The gene calls are TRBV10-3 and TRBJ1-5; no clear D. CDR1 is ENHRY, CDR2 SYGVKD, per germline. V dropped 3 bases and J dropped 5 bases, with 5 bases sitting between them. CDR3 length: 12 residues. CDR3 region: CAISEKDQPQHF. The DNA of the CDR3 is TGTGCCATCAGTGAAAAAGATCAGCCCCAGCATTTT.

This clonotype was seen repeatedly, ten times or more. The chain combines TRBV6-5 with TRBJ2-2, with D unresolved. V gave up 2 bases and J gave up 1 base, with 8 bases separating them. Germline V gene data show CDR1 as MNHEY and CDR2 as SVGAGI. The CDR3 is 15 amino acids. The CDR3 sequence is CASSYGPENTGELFF. As DNA, the CDR3 is TGTGCCAGCAGTTACGGACCCGAGAACACCGGGGAGCTGTTTTTT.

There are many counts of this clonotype. The V and J genes are TRBV7-2 and TRBJ2-7; no definite D call. V lost 4 bases and J lost 3, with 13 bases in between. The germline V gene encodes CDR1 SGHTA and CDR2 FQGNSA. The CDR3 is 14 residues long. The CDR3 sequence: CASSSTNRFYEQYF. CDR3 coding DNA: TGTGCCAGCAGCTCAACTAATCGCTTCTACGAGCAGTACTTC.

This clonotype has ten or more counts. The gene calls are TRBV6-5 and TRBJ2-1, with a possible D match to TRBD2 (5 bases). There are 15 residues in the CDR3. The V end was cut by 0 bases, the J end by 6 bases, with 12 bases between. Germline CDR1 and CDR2: MNHEY and SVGAGI. This CDR3 is CASSYSGIGGNEQFF. The DNA of the CDR3 is TGTGCCAGCAGTTACTCTGGGATCGGAGGCAATGAGCAGTTCTTC.

In its sample, this clonotype was seen a few times. The J gene is TRBJ2-2, the V gene TRBV5-1; D tentatively fits TRBD1 or TRBD2 (5 bases each). V dropped 4 bases and J dropped 3 bases, with 10 bases sitting between them. The CDR3 runs to 14 residues. Germline loops: CDR1 SGHRS, CDR2 YFSETQ. The CDR3 region has the DNA TGCGCCAGCAGCGGGGACGGACACACCGGGGAGCTGTTTTTT. Its translation: CASSGDGHTGELFF.

In this sample, this clonotype turned up many times. This chain uses TRBV6-1 with TRBJ2-7, with a possible D match to TRBD2 (5 bases). CDR1 MNHNS and CDR2 SASEGT come from the germline V gene. CDR3 length: 15 residues. V was cut by 6 bases and J by 0 bases, with 15 bases left in between. CDR3 bases: TGTGCCAGCAGGGAGGACTGGACGAGCTCCTACGAGCAGTACTTC. Protein: CASREDWTSSYEQYF.

The chain uses TRBV7-2 and TRBJ2-3; unclear D gene. Between the trimmed V and J ends, which lost 6 bases and 0 bases, there was a span of 10 bases. The CDR3 consists of 14 residues. Looked up from germline, CDR1 is SGHTA and CDR2 is FQGNSA. The CDR3 DNA reads TGTGCCAGCAGGCTGGGAACTAGCACAGATACGCAGTATTTT. Protein sequence: CASRLGTSTDTQYF. The variable domain in full, completed from reference TRBV7-2 and TRBJ2-3, reads GAGVSQSPSNKVTEKGKDVELRCDPISGHTALYWYRQSLGQGLEFLIYFQGNSAPDKSGLPSDRFSAERTGGSVSTLTIQRTQQEDSAVYLCASRLGTSTDTQYFGPGTRLTVL.

At least ten counts were recorded for this clonotype. This chain links TRBV12-3 or TRBV12-4 with TRBJ2-1; 8 positions agree with TRBD2. Trimming cost V 6 bases and J 4 bases; bases outside gene matches: 5. The CDR3 has 14 amino acids. CDR3 sequence: CASSHGGGYNEQFF. CDR3 DNA: TGTGCCAGCAGCCACGGGGGGGGTTACAATGAGCAGTTCTTC.

The rearrangement links TRBV5-5 to TRBJ1-6, with D perhaps TRBD1 (5 bases). The germline V gene has CDR1 SGHKS and CDR2 YYEKEE (reference sequence). Deletions cut 2 bases from V and 0 bases from J, with 12 bases between. This CDR3 comprises 17 residues. This CDR3 reads CASSFGGSVSYNSPLHF. The CDR3 region has the DNA TGTGCCAGCAGCTTCGGGGGTAGTGTCTCCTATAATTCACCCCTCCACTTT.

This clonotype was seen a few times. The chain uses TRBV13 and TRBJ2-1, with D perhaps TRBD1 (6 bases). Trimming stripped 3 bases from V and 7 bases from J, with 16 bases between. The CDR3 length is 15 residues. Looked up from germline, CDR1 is PRHDT and CDR2 is FYEKMQ (reference sequence). CDR3 in amino acids: CASSFRGGLENEQFF. The CDR3 region has the DNA TGTGCCAGCAGCTTTCGAGGGGGTTTAGAAAATGAGCAGTTCTTC.

This clonotype was seen repeatedly, ten times or more. This rearrangement joins TRBV12-3 or TRBV12-4 to TRBJ2-1; D is undetermined. CDR3 length equals 15 residues. V lost 8 bases and J 3 bases, leaving 17 bases between the germline ends. CDR3 nucleotide sequence: TGTGCCAGCGGTACTAATCGGGTTGGCTACAATGAGCAGTTCTTC. Residues: CASGTNRVGYNEQFF.

The rearrangement joins TRBV3-1 to TRBJ2-1; D remains ambiguous. The CDR3 is made up of 14 amino acids. Germline V lookup: CDR1 LGHDT, CDR2 YNNKEL (reference sequence). The V gene lost 4 bases and the J gene lost 7 bases, with 14 bases spanning the gap. Here the CDR3 DNA reads TGTGCCAGCAGCCCCGGCCCCGGTCCAAATGAGCAGTTCTTC. Amino acids: CASSPGPGPNEQFF.